This T cell receptor (beta chain) stems from a study of blood T cell repertoires in COVID-19. About the research overall: The United States, Italy and Spain supplied acute and convalescent COVID-19 samples. Sources were T cells, B-cell-depleted T cells, or PBMCs; the material itself was cDNA or gDNA.

As processed by the authors: Reference gene primer amplification gave nucleated cell count estimates. Measured with immunoSEQ multiplex PCR; TCRdb has only the in-frame clones, and not every one. From that table come the V and J calls and clone size; the DNA was used to work out D and trimming. This table holds some 91,000 clones, about 80% found once. Trimming cost V 1 base and J 5 bases; bases outside gene matches: 10. The CDR3 is 17 residues long. CDR1 is KGHDR, CDR2 SFDVKD, per germline. This sequence joins TRBV24-1 and TRBJ2-3; 8 bases fit TRBD2. The specimen sequenced was peripheral blood. This clonotype was sampled from a man aged 65 to 85 with acute or convalescent COVID-19. CDR3 nucleotides: TGTGCCACCAGTGATTTCTTCCCGGGAGGGATGGGAGATACGCAGTATTTT. As protein: CATSDFFPGGMGDTQYF.